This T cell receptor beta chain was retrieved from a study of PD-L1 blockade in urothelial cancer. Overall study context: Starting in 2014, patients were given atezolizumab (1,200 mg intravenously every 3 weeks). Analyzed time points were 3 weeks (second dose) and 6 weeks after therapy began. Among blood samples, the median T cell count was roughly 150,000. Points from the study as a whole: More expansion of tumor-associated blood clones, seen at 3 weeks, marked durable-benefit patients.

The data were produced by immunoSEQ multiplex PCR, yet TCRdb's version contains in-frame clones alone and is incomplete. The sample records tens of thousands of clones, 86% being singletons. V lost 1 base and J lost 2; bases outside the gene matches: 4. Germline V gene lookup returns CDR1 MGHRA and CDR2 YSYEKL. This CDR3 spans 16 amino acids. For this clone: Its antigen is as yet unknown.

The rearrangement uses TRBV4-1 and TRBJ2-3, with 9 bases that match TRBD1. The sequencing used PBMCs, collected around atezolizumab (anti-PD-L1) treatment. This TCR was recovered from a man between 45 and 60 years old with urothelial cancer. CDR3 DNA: TGCGCCAGCAGCCAAGTAGGACAGGGGAACACAGATACGCAGTATTTT. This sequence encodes CASSQVGQGNTDTQYF.